This TCR beta chain was captured in a study of tumor and adjacent non-tumor tissue in lung cancer (dated by TCRdb to the late 2010s). Regarding the study in general: By cancer type, the cohort comprised 12 adenocarcinoma patients, a couple of squamous cell carcinoma patients and 1 small cell lung cancer patient. Among the roughly 15 patients, ages ranged from roughly 30 to 76 years, roughly 10 were men and 5 were women, and disease was TNM stage I to III. Sequencing produced roughly 130 million productive TCRbeta reads in total, an average of approximately 4 million reads per sample. Bulk TCRbeta repertoires were compared between lung tumor tissue and matched distant non-tumor lung tissue obtained from over 13 lung cancer patients. TCRbeta CDR3 sequencing was performed on more than 25 paired specimens, with one tumor sample and one normal lung sample collected per patient. General study outcomes and caveats: Peripheral blood was not sequenced, so blood TCRbeta repertoires in these lung cancer patients were not examined. TCR diversity (inverse Simpson) was significantly higher in tumor than in normal lung tissue (around 450 vs 150, P = 0.0075, Mann-Whitney U test). Neither the sequencing platform nor unique molecular identifiers are mentioned in the methods. Only approximately 14 patients were included in the cohort, and the need for larger samples and more detailed clinical data was noted by the authors. The top 100 clones accounted for a significantly larger cumulative portion of the repertoire in normal lung than in tumor tissue. TCR diversity was significantly higher in younger patients, and higher tumor TCR diversity was associated with shorter overall and disease-free survival.

This clonotype was picked up a small number of times. Its target antigen remains unknown. One junction end disagrees with the germline gene, perhaps due to a read error. According to the germline V gene, CDR1 reads SQVTM and CDR2 reads ANQGSEA. There are 15 amino acids in the CDR3, from cysteine to phenylalanine inclusive. Of the read, only the CDR3 DNA is kept; its 45 bases are in frame from base 1. Receptor amplification or capture employed multiplex PCR. Sequencing relied on an Illumina HiSeq 2500. TCRbeta libraries were built by three rounds of nested PCR using primers (Table S4), following protocols modified from ARM-PCR. Before sequencing, PCR products of 200-500 bp were cut from the gel and purified using the QIAquick gel extraction kit. The authors processed their data as follows. Reads were cleaned with Trimmomatic, merged with FLASH into complete CDR3 sequences, and assigned to V(D)J germline segments with MiTCR. Clonal diversity was computed as the inverse Simpson's index with VDJtools. In-frame sequences lacking a premature stop codon were counted as productive reads. TCRdb handled the public reads itself, with Q25 trimming in fastp and clone calling in MiXCR, and kept productive beta chains. Rows are unified per CDR3 protein, each entry keeping the most common DNA and genes. None of the V and J calls come from the authors' own analysis; TCRdb made them. This sample holds about 67,000 distinct CDR3 sequences; 65% to 80% were observed only once. 35% to 50% of the sample rests with the top ten.

RNA was isolated from bulk unsorted tissue, and RNA quality was assessed with a NanoDrop ND-1000 and an Agilent 2100. For the normal lung samples, distant non-tumor tissue was collected more than 3 cm away from the tumor edge. Donors were newly diagnosed lung cancer patients admitted for thoracic surgery in China between August and November 2014, without prior chemotherapy. The study excluded patients who had received radiotherapy or chemotherapy before or who had another cancer at the same time. Surgical tissue pieces of about 1-2 cm3 were preserved in RNAlater solution and stored at -80 °C until use.

This receptor was taken from a man in his 60s with non-small cell lung cancer. The sequenced sample was distant non-tumor lung tissue. This chain is built from TRBV29-1 and TRBJ2-7; 9 bases in the junction line up with TRBD1. The DNA sequence is given as TGCAGCGCAACAAGGCGGGGACAGGGTTCTCACGAACAGTACTTC. It specifies CSATRRGQGSHEQYF.